This entry concerns a single TCR beta chain. What it binds is not known. Use of 60 Vbeta and 13 Jbeta primers characterized the PCR. This table comes from immunoSEQ multiplex PCR, and its TCRdb copy is limited to in-frame clones, with some not included. Among tens of thousands of clones, about 75% were seen once, and the ten largest hold under 2.5%. This entry belongs to a study of cytomegalovirus exposure and HLA in healthy donors. This CDR3 has 16 amino acids. Trimming took 3 bases from V and 6 from J, leaving 18 bases between them. Germline V gene sequence: CDR1 SGHDN, CDR2 FVKESK. Study outcomes and limitations: Sequences of the TCR beta chain were said to predict the HLA-A and HLA-B alleles of most subjects accurately. A later look showed TCR association rates differing by HLA locus, highest for DRB1 and lowest for HLA-C.

Sequenced: PBMCs. The sequence was collected from a middle-aged man in good health and CMV-seronegative. The J gene is TRBJ2-1, the V gene TRBV14; possibly TRBD1 for D (6 bases). The CDR3 bases are TGTGCCAGCAGCCAGCAGATCAGGGGTTCCCTCAATGAGCAGTTCTTC. This encodes CASSQQIRGSLNEQFF.